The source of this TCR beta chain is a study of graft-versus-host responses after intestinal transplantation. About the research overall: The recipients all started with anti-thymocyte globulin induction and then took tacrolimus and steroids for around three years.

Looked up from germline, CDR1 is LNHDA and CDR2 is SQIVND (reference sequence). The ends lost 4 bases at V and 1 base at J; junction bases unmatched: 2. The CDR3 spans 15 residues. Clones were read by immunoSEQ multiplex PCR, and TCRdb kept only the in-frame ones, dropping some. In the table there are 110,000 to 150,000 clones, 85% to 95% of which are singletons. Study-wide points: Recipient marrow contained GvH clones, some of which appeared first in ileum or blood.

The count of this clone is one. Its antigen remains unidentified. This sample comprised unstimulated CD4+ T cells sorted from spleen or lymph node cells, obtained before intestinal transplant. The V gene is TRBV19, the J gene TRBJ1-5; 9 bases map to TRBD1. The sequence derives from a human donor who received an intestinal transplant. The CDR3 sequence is CASSTDRGSNQPQHF. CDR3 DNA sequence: TGTGCCAGTAGTACGGACAGGGGCAGCAATCAGCCCCAGCATTTT.